This T cell receptor beta chain was obtained from a study of T cells in Graves' hyperthyroidism and ophthalmopathy. Study observations and caveats: The majority of expanded thyroid clonotypes above 0.001 also appeared in blood.

This clonotype appeared a few times. Its antigen is unknown. With a duration under 2 months, the hyperthyroidism was newly diagnosed in patients aged 18 to 65. On the basis of clinical symptoms, serum thyroxine and TRAb, thyroid ultrasound and orbital computed tomography, diagnoses were made. Amplified regions were TCR beta CDR3 sequences from RNA transcripts. The HTBI set primed first-round TCR CDR3 RT-PCR. TCRdb recomputed calls from the multiplex PCR reads with MiXCR, one row per CDR3 protein. The table lists some 560,000 distinct CDR3 sequences, about 15% of them singletons. This CDR3 region has 13 residues. V was cut by 3 bases and J by 3 bases, with 9 bases left in between. The germline gives CDR1 DFQATT, CDR2 SNEGSKA (reference sequence).

This sequence originates from a woman aged 30 to 39 with Graves' hyperthyroidism. The V call is TRBV20-1, the J call TRBJ1-5; D ambiguous. Source material: blood. The CDR3 nucleotides are TGCAGTGCTAGGGTGAGGGACAATCAGCCCCAGCATTTT. This encodes CSARVRDNQPQHF.